Each of the 32 T cell receptor beta chains below was sequenced from the same sample in a study of human T cells and chemical hapten exposure. Specified time point: patch test 2, 6 weeks after DPC sensitization. The treatment here: therapeutic diphenylcyclopropenone sensitization with weekly scalp DPC. MiXCR, run by TCRdb on the RACE reads, gives a single entry per CDR3 protein. Among 90,000 to 110,000 distinct CDR3 sequences, approximately 8.8% were seen once, and the ten largest hold 2.5% to 3.5%. The source material was whole blood, sampled in connection with sensitization to the hapten diphenylcyclopropenone (DPC). The receptors stem from a woman in her thirties or forties with alopecia areata. Some clones in this sample may be carry-over from other donors' samples.

There are many counts of this clonotype. This chain uses TRBV2 with TRBJ2-4; 8 bases are shared with TRBD2. The CDR3 loop spans 14 amino acids. V shed 7 bases and J 9 bases; nucleotides not matched to a gene: 11. CDR1 and CDR2 from the germline V gene are SNHLY and FYNNEI. As DNA, the CDR3 is TGTGCCAGCAATCCGGGACTAGTTCTCGGCATTCAGTACTTC. Translating it yields CASNPGLVLGIQYF.

This clonotype was recorded a few times. V and J are TRBV12-3 or TRBV12-4 and TRBJ2-3; 7 bases are a match to TRBD2. The CDR3 loop spans 14 amino acids. J gave up 13 bases and V 4 bases, and 14 bases lay outside the gene matches. CDR3 nucleotide sequence: TGTGCCAGCAGTTCGCCGGGAGGACCGATCCTTAAGTATTTT. This gives the protein CASSSPGGPILKYF.

There are a few counts of this clonotype. This rearrangement joins TRBV6-2 or TRBV6-3 to TRBJ1-2; no firm D call. This CDR3 contains 13 residues. Germline CDR1 reads MNHEY; CDR2 reads SVGEGT. Trimming shortened V by 7 bases and J by 7 bases, and 16 bases separated the two germline ends. The CDR3 nucleotides read TGTGCCAGCACCCAGAGTTCACCGGTTGGCTACACCTTC. Protein product: CASTQSSPVGYTF.

This clonotype has ten or more counts. The CDR3 spells CSVEGAGGGELFF. DNA for the CDR3: TGCAGCGTTGAGGGAGCCGGTGGCGGGGAGCTGTTTTTT. The rearrangement joins TRBV29-1 to TRBJ2-2, with D tentatively TRBD2 (5 bases). Germline CDR1 is SQVTM and CDR2 is ANQGSEA. Trimming shortened V by 3 bases and J by 7 bases, and 12 bases separated the two germline ends. The CDR3 spans 13 residues.

This clonotype showed up just once. V usage is TRBV28 and J usage is TRBJ2-7; D unclear. CDR3 length: 13 residues. Germline CDR1 and CDR2: MDHEN and SYDVKM. Trimming shortened V by 1 base and J by 2 bases, and 6 bases separated the two germline ends. CDR3 sequence reads: CASSLSRTYEQYF. In DNA, the CDR3 is TGTGCCAGCAGTTTATCCCGGACCTACGAGCAGTACTTC.

A single count supports this clonotype. The chain couples TRBV28 to TRBJ1-5; D perhaps matches TRBD1 (6 bases). The V end was cut by 7 bases, the J end by 3 bases, with 16 bases between. Germline values: CDR1 MDHEN, CDR2 SYDVKM. This CDR3 is 15 amino acids long. The CDR3 DNA is TGTGCCAGCATCCCCGGGGGCAGTCTCAATCAGCCCCAGCATTTT. It yields the protein CASIPGGSLNQPQHF.

The CDR3: CASSILLTGYYTDTQYF. DNA of the CDR3: TGTGCCAGTAGTATCCTCCTGACAGGGTACTACACAGATACGCAGTATTTT. The J gene is TRBJ2-3, the V gene TRBV19; 7 positions agree with TRBD1. The V gene end was trimmed by 3 bases and the J gene end by 2 bases; junction bases not matched to a gene: 11. The CDR3 consists of 17 residues. Germline values: CDR1 LNHDA, CDR2 SQIVND (reference sequence).

Many counts were recorded for this clonotype. This chain links TRBV6-5 with TRBJ1-5; D not certain. V lost 6 bases and J lost 0, with 6 bases in between. The CDR3 spans 13 residues. Germline assignment: CDR1 MNHEY and CDR2 SVGAGI. The CDR3 DNA is TGTGCCAGCAGCCTCGGTAGCAATCAGCCCCAGCATTTT. Protein: CASSLGSNQPQHF.

This clonotype occurred many times. The chain has TRBV7-2 and TRBJ1-4; TRBD1 might be the D (5 bases). Germline V gene sequence: CDR1 SGHTA, CDR2 FQGNSA. This CDR3 region has 14 residues. The V gene lost 4 bases and the J gene lost 6 bases, with 12 bases spanning the gap. CDR3 protein: CASSSDGGDEKLFF. The DNA of the CDR3 is TGTGCCAGCAGCTCCGACGGAGGGGATGAAAAACTGTTTTTT.

This clonotype was detected ten times or more. The CDR3 loop reads CASSRGRARFTDTQYF. The CDR3 DNA follows: TGTGCCAGCAGCCGTGGTCGGGCCCGGTTCACAGATACGCAGTATTTT. The genes are TRBV7-2 and TRBJ2-3; D ambiguous. V dropped 5 bases and J dropped 2 bases, with 17 bases sitting between them. Germline V lookup: CDR1 SGHTA, CDR2 FQGNSA. The CDR3 length is 16 residues.

This clonotype was detected ten times or more. V and J are TRBV7-8 and TRBJ1-6; D may be TRBD1 (5 bases). V dropped 5 bases and J dropped 8 bases, with 13 bases sitting between them. Germline values: CDR1 SGHVS, CDR2 FQNEAQ. This CDR3 comprises 14 residues. CDR3 sequence: CASSPGTTYSPLHF. In DNA, the CDR3 is TGTGCCAGCAGCCCCGGGACCACCTATTCACCCCTCCACTTT.

This clonotype was counted only a few times. V gene TRBV11-1 combines with J gene TRBJ1-4, with a tentative D call TRBD1 (5 bases). The V and J ends lost 3 bases and 6 bases respectively, with 14 bases between them. In germline, CDR1 is SGHAT, CDR2 FQDESV (reference sequence). The CDR3 runs to 15 residues. The CDR3 reads CASSFGPAGYEKLFF. DNA of the CDR3: TGTGCCAGCAGCTTTGGTCCGGCAGGGTATGAAAAACTGTTTTTT.

This clonotype was seen at least ten times. This sequence joins TRBV6-1 and TRBJ1-4; tentatively, D is TRBD1 (6 bases). In germline, CDR1 is MNHNS, CDR2 SASEGT. Trimming stripped 3 bases from V and 5 bases from J, with 13 bases between. This CDR3 region has 15 residues. CDR3 nucleotides: TGTGCCAGCAGTGACGGGGGGGCTGGGAATGAAAAACTGTTTTTT. Translating gives CASSDGGAGNEKLFF.

This clonotype was seen at least ten times. The chain carries TRBV5-4 and TRBJ2-3; D not resolved. The germline gives CDR1 SGHNT, CDR2 YYREEE (reference sequence). The CDR3 runs 14 residues. Trimming removed 0 bases at V and 2 bases at J, with 7 bases between. CDR3 in amino acids: CASSLEAVTDTQYF. The CDR3 DNA reads as TGTGCCAGCAGCTTGGAGGCAGTCACAGATACGCAGTATTTT.

The genes are TRBV7-2 and TRBJ2-1; 9 bases are a match to TRBD1. CDR1 and CDR2 (germline): SGHTA, FQGNSA. The CDR3 is 16 residues long. V lost 2 bases to trimming and J lost 13 bases; unmatched junction nucleotides: 15. In DNA form, the CDR3 reads TGTGCCAGCAGCTTAATGGGGGACAGGGCTTTGACGGAACAGTTCTTC. This sequence encodes CASSLMGDRALTEQFF.

This clonotype was recorded a few times. A read error may be the cause here, since a much bigger clone is one base away. The chain carries TRBV7-9 and TRBJ1-5, with a possible D match to TRBD1 (6 bases). With 1 base removed from V and 3 bases from J, the gap between germline ends came to 7 bases. This CDR3 has 14 residues. The germline gives CDR1 SEHNR, CDR2 FQNEAQ (reference sequence). The CDR3 reads CASSLGQDNQPQHF. The CDR3, as DNA: TGTGCCAGCAGCTTAGGACAGGACAATCAGCCCCAGCATTTT.

In this sample, this clonotype turned up a few times. J is TRBJ2-5 and V is TRBV7-8; D call uncertain. CDR3 size: 13 residues. The ends were cut back, 5 bases at V and 4 bases at J, with 11 bases in the middle. CDR1 is SGHVS, CDR2 FQNEAQ, per germline. Here the CDR3 DNA reads TGTGCCAGCAGCACCCCCCTCGGAGAGACCCAGTACTTC. It yields the protein CASSTPLGETQYF.

There are a few counts of this clonotype. The CDR3 loop is CATSSGPGYQETQYF. CDR3 sequence (DNA): TGTGCCACCTCATCGGGACCGGGGTACCAAGAGACCCAGTACTTC. The chain carries TRBV9 and TRBJ2-5, with D perhaps matching TRBD1 or TRBD2 (5 bases each). Germline CDR1 is SGDLS and CDR2 is YYNGEE. V shed 9 bases and J shed 0 bases, with 18 bases lying between them. CDR3 length: 15 amino acids.

This clonotype showed up many times. The chain recombines TRBV5-6 with TRBJ1-1, with TRBD1 identical over 7 bases. The CDR3 runs to 15 residues. The junction had 10 bases not matched to a gene; V was cut back by 5 bases and J by 3 bases. Germline V gene lookup returns CDR1 SGHDT and CDR2 YYEEEE. The CDR3 protein is CASSQRQGLHTEAFF. The CDR3 DNA is TGTGCCAGCAGTCAGCGACAGGGCTTGCACACTGAAGCTTTCTTT.

The chain carries TRBV6-2 or TRBV6-3 and TRBJ2-3; TRBD1 aligns across 7 bases. The V gene end was trimmed by 7 bases and the J gene end by 5 bases; junction bases not matched to a gene: 12. The CDR3 has 15 amino acids. Germline CDR1 is MNHEY and CDR2 is SVGEGT. CDR3 loop: CASTRGTALLDTQYF. CDR3 nucleotides: TGTGCCAGCACCAGGGGGACAGCCCTTTTAGATACGCAGTATTTT.

CDR3 amino acids: CASSQCPDRSSYNSPLHF. As DNA, the CDR3 is TGCGCCAGCAGTCAATGTCCCGACAGGAGCTCCTATAATTCACCCCTCCACTTT. This chain connects TRBV23-1 to TRBJ1-6; possibly TRBD1 for D (6 bases). TRBV23-1 is an open reading frame, and its role is uncertain. This CDR3 contains 18 residues. V lost 1 base and J lost 0, with 13 bases in between.

This clonotype was observed many times. The CDR3 here is CASSLSGGTLGNIQYF. As DNA, the CDR3 is TGTGCCAGCAGCTTAAGCGGGGGAACCCTGGGAAACATTCAGTACTTC. This sequence joins TRBV7-2 and TRBJ2-4, with TRBD2 matching over 8 bases. The CDR3 sequence is 16 residues long. CDR1 is SGHTA and CDR2 is FQGNSA in the germline V gene. After removal of 2 bases from V and 6 bases from J, the junction contained 9 bases not matched to a gene.

This clonotype occurred a few times. V gene TRBV11-2 combines with J gene TRBJ2-3; 8 bases align to TRBD2. The germline V gene encodes CDR1 SGHAT and CDR2 FQNNGV. The CDR3 has 15 residues. With V trimmed by 2 bases and J by 4 bases, 5 bases remained unmatched. CDR3 in DNA: TGTGCCAGCAGCTTAATGACTAGCGTCTCAGATACGCAGTATTTT. This translates into CASSLMTSVSDTQYF. The complete variable domain, with remaining parts taken from reference TRBV11-2 and TRBJ2-3, reads EAGVAQSPRYKIIEKRQSVAFWCNPISGHATLYWYQQILGQGPKLLIQFQNNGVVDDSQLPKDRFSAERLKGVDSTLKIQPAKLEDSAVYLCASSLMTSVSDTQYFGPGTRLTVL.

The genes are TRBV7-2 and TRBJ2-7; D gene uncertain. Germline V CDR1 and CDR2: SGHTA, FQGNSA. The CDR3 contains 15 residues. Trimming shortened V by 5 bases and J by 3 bases, and 17 bases separated the two germline ends. CDR3 in DNA: TGTGCCAGCAGCCAAGGGCAGCCCAACGTCTACGAGCAGTACTTC. Translated: CASSQGQPNVYEQYF.

This clonotype has ten or more counts. The chain couples TRBV29-1 to TRBJ2-1, with a tentative D call TRBD1 (6 bases). The CDR3 contains 19 residues. The V end was cut by 5 bases, the J end by 5 bases, with 31 bases between. Per germline, CDR1 SQVTM and CDR2 ANQGSEA. DNA of the CDR3: TGCAGCGTTTTGTTCCTAAATACTCAGGGGCCCGTGATGCACAATGAGCAGTTCTTC. Protein product: CSVLFLNTQGPVMHNEQFF.

The chain uses TRBV19 and TRBJ1-1; the D gene is possibly TRBD1 (5 bases). The CDR3 has 18 amino acids. The V gene's germline CDR1 is LNHDA and CDR2 SQIVND (reference sequence). The germline V and J ends were trimmed by 8 bases and 0 bases, with 25 bases remaining between them. The CDR3 nucleotides are TGTGCCAGTTTACCGGAACGGACAACAACTCTCATGAACACTGAAGCTTTCTTT. Translating gives CASLPERTTTLMNTEAFF.

The rearrangement links TRBV21-1 to TRBJ2-5; the DNA was not compared with TRBD1, the D call given in the table. TRBV21-1 is a pseudogene locus. The CDR3 has 17 amino acids. As DNA, the CDR3 is TGTGCCAGCAGGACAAACGCAGGGGGCACTGGCCAAGAGACCCAGTACTTC. Amino acid sequence: CASRTNAGGTGQETQYF.

This clonotype was recorded at least ten times. The rearrangement joins TRBV6-2 or TRBV6-3 to TRBJ2-1; perhaps TRBD2 as D (7 bases). This CDR3 is built from 14 residues. Germline CDR1 and CDR2: MNHEY and SVGEGT. V lost 8 bases, J lost 2 bases, and 13 bases lay in between. DNA for the CDR3: TGTGCCAGCGGCCGGGGGGCCGCCTACAATGAGCAGTTCTTC. Translating it yields CASGRGAAYNEQFF.

This clonotype was counted ten times or more. The rearrangement uses TRBV12-3 or TRBV12-4 and TRBJ1-1; 9 bases match TRBD1. This CDR3 contains 16 residues. V was clipped by 2 bases and J by 4 bases; unmatched bases: 8. CDR3 nucleotide sequence: TGTGCCAGCAGTTTAAATTACAGGGGGCGGTTCACTGAAGCTTTCTTT. Residues: CASSLNYRGRFTEAFF.

The table lists this clonotype with many counts. The chain is built from TRBV28 and TRBJ2-5; D remains unclear. Trimming took 3 bases from V and 3 from J, leaving 8 bases between them. The CDR3 sequence is 13 residues long. The germline CDR1 and CDR2 sequences are MDHEN and SYDVKM. Here the CDR3 reads CASSLWTEETQYF. In DNA, the CDR3 is TGTGCCAGCAGTTTGTGGACGGAAGAGACCCAGTACTTC.

J is TRBJ2-5 and V is TRBV30; 14 nucleotides match TRBD2. Looked up from germline, CDR1 is GTSNPN and CDR2 is SVGIG (reference sequence). This CDR3 comprises 16 residues. V gave up 3 bases and J gave up 1 base; unmatched junction bases: 4. In DNA, the CDR3 is TGTGCCTGGAGCGGGACTAGCGGGGGACTCCAAGAGACCCAGTACTTC. Protein sequence: CAWSGTSGGLQETQYF.

This clonotype has just a few counts. The J gene is TRBJ2-3, the V gene TRBV27; 9 bases line up with TRBD2. Germline CDR1 is MNHEY and CDR2 is SMNVEV (reference sequence). The V segment lost 7 bases and the J segment 5 bases; nucleotides outside the gene matches: 7. The CDR3 contains 14 residues. CDR3 coding DNA: TGTGCCAGCAATCCGACTAGCGGAAGAGATACGCAGTATTTT. This sequence encodes CASNPTSGRDTQYF.